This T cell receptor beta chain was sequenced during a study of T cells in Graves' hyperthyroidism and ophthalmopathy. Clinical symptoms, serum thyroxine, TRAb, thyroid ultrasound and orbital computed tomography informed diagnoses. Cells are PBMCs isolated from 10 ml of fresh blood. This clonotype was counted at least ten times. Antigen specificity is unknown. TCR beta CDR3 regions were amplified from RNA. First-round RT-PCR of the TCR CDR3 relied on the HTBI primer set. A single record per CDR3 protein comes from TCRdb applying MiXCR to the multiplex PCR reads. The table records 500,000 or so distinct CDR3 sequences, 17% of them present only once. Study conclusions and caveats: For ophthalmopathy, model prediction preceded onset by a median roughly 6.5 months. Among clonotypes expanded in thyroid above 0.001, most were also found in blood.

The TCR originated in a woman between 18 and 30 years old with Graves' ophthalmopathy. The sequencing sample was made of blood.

The chain's CDR3 is CASSFEGGKYQPQHF. The CDR3 bases are TGTGCCAGCAGTTTCGAGGGGGGAAAGTATCAGCCCCAGCATTTT. The chain links TRBV28 to TRBJ1-5; D might be TRBD1 (6 bases). CDR1 is MDHEN and CDR2 is SYDVKM in the germline V gene. The CDR3 totals 15 residues. With 3 bases removed from V and 5 bases from J, the gap between germline ends came to 14 bases.